The rows below give T cell receptor beta chains drawn from one sample of a study of cytomegalovirus exposure and HLA in healthy donors. Sequencing used immunoSEQ multiplex PCR; TCRdb keeps in-frame clones, though not all of them. The sample carries 150,000 to 170,000 clones, around 88% recorded once. The specimen was PBMCs. The receptor source for this set is a man aged 18 to 30 in good health and CMV-seropositive. Both conserved end residues are part of each CDR3. A D gene is named only where the DNA matches it firmly. A clone size is listed for some rows: how often the clone was seen (once, few, many), or a class if it is expanded.

>-|TRBJ2-2|TRBV27|TRBD2
TGTGCCAGCAGTTCACCAAGGCGGCTAGCGGGACACCACGGGTGGGCCGGGGAGCTGTTTTTT
CASSSPRRLAGHHGWAGELFF
>-|TRBJ2-5|TRBV18|TRBD1
TGTGCCAGCTCCAGGGGCCAGGGGGCCAGGGAGACCCAGTACTTC
CASSRGQGARETQYF
>-|TRBJ2-3|TRBV2|-
TGTGCCAGCAGTGATAAATCCACAGGGCGCACAGATACGCAGTATTTT
CASSDKSTGRTDTQYF
>once|TRBJ2-2|TRBV13|TRBD2
TGTGCCAGCAGCTTAGGGGGACTAGCGGGAGTCGCCGGGGAGCTGTTTTTT
CASSLGGLAGVAGELFF
>-|TRBJ1-3|TRBV10-3|TRBD1
TGTGCCATCAGCGGCCAGGGGGCGCGGGGAAACACCATATATTTT
CAISGQGARGNTIYF
>-|TRBJ1-2|TRBV14|TRBD1
TGTGCCAGCAGCCAAGGCCCTGACAGGGCCGGCTATGGCTACACCTTC
CASSQGPDRAGYGYTF
>-|TRBJ1-2|TRBV29-1|-
TGCAGCGTTGAAGGGGCCCACCTCCGGGGGGGCTACACCTTC
CSVEGAHLRGGYTF
>-|TRBJ2-7|TRBV2|TRBD1
TGTGCCAGCATTCGGACCGGGACAGGGGGCGGCGAGCAGTACTTC
CASIRTGTGGGEQYF
>-|TRBJ2-7|TRBV7-2|TRBD2
TGTGCCAGCAGCTTAGTGGCGGGAGCGGTCGGCGAGCAGTACTTC
CASSLVAGAVGEQYF
>-|TRBJ2-1|TRBV2|TRBD2
TGTGCCAGCAAGCGGGAGGGTCTCTACAATGAGCAGTTCTTC
CASKREGLYNEQFF